This TCR beta chain originates from a study of blood T cell repertoires in COVID-19. Study-wide background: Acute and convalescent COVID-19 specimens originated in the United States, Italy and Spain.

Measured with immunoSEQ multiplex PCR; TCRdb has only the in-frame clones, and not every one. The profile shows about 380,000 clones, about 89% of them singletons. Cohort assignment relied on participant-reported clinical history. This receptor was taken from a man aged 25 to 45 who had recovered from COVID-19. The sample consisted of PBMCs or T cells enriched from blood (not recorded which).

The chain's CDR3 is CSVSRGTNYGYTF. The DNA of the CDR3 is TGCAGCGTTTCTAGGGGCACTAACTATGGCTACACCTTC. V usage is TRBV29-1 and J usage is TRBJ1-2; D possibly corresponds to TRBD1 (5 bases). This CDR3 has 13 residues. Trimming left V 5 bases short and J 0 bases short, with 10 bases between. From germline, CDR1 is SQVTM and CDR2 ANQGSEA.